The rows below give T cell receptor beta chains drawn from one sample of a study of T cell changes during pregnancy in multiple sclerosis. Clones were read by immunoSEQ multiplex PCR, and TCRdb kept only the in-frame ones, dropping some. The sample yields about 80,000 clones, about 92% seen once. Sequenced material: peripheral blood, taken before pregnancy. These receptor sequences come from a female donor with multiple sclerosis, enrolled in a pregnancy study. CDR3s include the opening cysteine and the closing phenylalanine or tryptophan. Each record gives: D gene, J gene, V gene, clone size, CDR3 DNA, CDR3 protein. D genes are given only for firm matches. Clone size is shown for a subset of rows, as once, few, many or a class of expanded clone.

>TRBD1|TRBJ2-7|TRBV19|NA
TGTGCCAGTACACGTACAGGGGGTCCCTACGAGCAGTACTTC
CASTRTGGPYEQYF
>TRBD2|TRBJ2-5|TRBV5-6|NA
TGTGCCAGCAGCTTTGGGACTAGCGGGGAGACCCAGTACTTC
CASSFGTSGETQYF
>NA|TRBJ2-4|TRBV10-2|once
TGCGCCAGCAGTGAGTCGGGGCGGGGGCTAGCCAAAAACATTCAGTACTTC
CASSESGRGLAKNIQYF
>NA|TRBJ1-6|TRBV6-6|NA
TGTGCCAGCAGTTACAGGGCAGGGGTGTCGGGATCACCCCTCCACTTT
CASSYRAGVSGSPLHF
>TRBD1|TRBJ2-2|TRBV11-2|NA
TGTGCCAGCAGTCTAGTCAGGGGGCACACCGGGGAGCTGTTTTTT
CASSLVRGHTGELFF
>NA|TRBJ2-5|TRBV5-6|once
TGTGCCAGCAGCTGGGGCAGCAGACAAGAGACCCAGTACTTC
CASSWGSRQETQYF
>NA|TRBJ2-2|TRBV6-1|NA
TGTGCCAGCAGTGATTCTCCGGGCGGGGAGCTGTTTTTT
CASSDSPGGELFF
>NA|TRBJ1-1|TRBV5-6|NA
TGTGCCAGCAGCACTGGCGGGAACACTGAAGCTTTCTTT
CASSTGGNTEAFF
>NA|TRBJ2-1|TRBV19|NA
TGTGCCAGTAGTTTAGACCCACTCAATGAGCAGTTCTTC
CASSLDPLNEQFF
>NA|TRBJ1-2|TRBV14|many
TGTGCCAGCAGCCCACAGGGTTGGGGCTACACCTTC
CASSPQGWGYTF
>TRBD1|TRBJ1-2|TRBV16|NA
TGTGCCAGCAGCCAATCGTCAGGGGGCGCCTATGGCTACACCTTC
CASSQSSGGAYGYTF
>NA|TRBJ2-7|TRBV29-1|NA
TGCAGCGTTGAGGCGCGGCAGGGCTACGAGCAGTACTTC
CSVEARQGYEQYF
>NA|TRBJ1-3|TRBV20-1|NA
TGCAGTGCGTCGAGTAGTAACACCATATATTTT
CSASSSNTIYF
>NA|TRBJ2-7|TRBV6-6|NA
TGTGCCAGCACCCCAGGGGCCCCCTCCTCCTACGAGCAGTACTTC
CASTPGAPSSYEQYF
>NA|TRBJ2-5|TRBV30|NA
TGTGCCTGCCGGCTACTGGAGGAGACCCAGTACTTC
CACRLLEETQYF
>NA|TRBJ2-7|TRBV27|NA
TGTGCCAGCAGTTCCCTCTACGAGCAGTACTTC
CASSSLYEQYF
>NA|TRBJ2-3|TRBV6-5|once
TGTGCCAGCAGTCGGGACTCGCCGGATACGCAGTATTTT
CASSRDSPDTQYF
>NA|TRBJ2-3|TRBV19|NA
TGTGCCAGTACCTTCTCCAGGGTATTCACAGATACGCAGTATTTT
CASTFSRVFTDTQYF
>TRBD1|TRBJ1-5|TRBV6-5|NA
TGTGCCAGCAGTTACTCGACAGGGAGCAATCAGCCCCAGCATTTT
CASSYSTGSNQPQHF
>TRBD2|TRBJ2-5|TRBV5-4|NA
TGTGCCAGCAGCTTGGTCGGGGGGAGAGAGACCCAGTACTTC
CASSLVGGRETQYF
>TRBD2|TRBJ2-7|TRBV30|NA
TGTGCCTGGGGACTAGAAACCTACGAGCAGTACTTC
CAWGLETYEQYF
>TRBD2|TRBJ2-1|TRBV29-1|NA
TGCAGCGTTAACCCTAGCGGGGGGTTGTACAATGAGCAGTTCTTC
CSVNPSGGLYNEQFF
>NA|TRBJ2-1|TRBV27|NA
TGTGCCAGCAGTTTAACAGAGAGCTCCTACAATGAGCAGTTCTTC
CASSLTESSYNEQFF
>NA|TRBJ1-3|TRBV19|NA
TGTGCCAGTAGTCTGACAGCTGTCTCTGGAAACACCATATATTTT
CASSLTAVSGNTIYF
>TRBD2|TRBJ2-1|TRBV10-3|NA
TGTGCCATCAGTGCATGGACTAGCGGGGCATACAGCAATGAGCAGTTCTTC
CAISAWTSGAYSNEQFF
>NA|TRBJ2-4|TRBV19|NA
TGTGCCAGTAGTATGGTTGGGACATCCGCGGAGTACTTC
CASSMVGTSAEYF
>NA|TRBJ2-1|TRBV4-2|NA
TGTGCCAGCAGCCAAGAAGGGGCCGGGACAAGCTACAATGAGCAGTTCTTC
CASSQEGAGTSYNEQFF
>TRBD2|TRBJ2-2|TRBV6-1|NA
TGTGCCAGCAGTGAGCTAGCGGGGGGGCCAAGTGGGGAGCTGTTTTTT
CASSELAGGPSGELFF
>NA|TRBJ1-1|TRBV11-1|NA
TGTGCCAGCAGCTTTTCACAGAACACTGAAGCTTTCTTT
CASSFSQNTEAFF
>TRBD1|TRBJ1-2|TRBV25-1|NA
TGTGCCAGCAGTGCGGGACAGGGCATGTGGGGCTACACCTTC
CASSAGQGMWGYTF
>NA|TRBJ1-6|TRBV27|NA
TGTGCCAGCAGTTTAGGGACAACATATAATTCACCCCTCCACTTT
CASSLGTTYNSPLHF
>NA|TRBJ1-1|TRBV11-2|few
TGTGCCAGCAGCTTAGGAGGGGGGAACACTGAAGCTTTCTTT
CASSLGGGNTEAFF
>TRBD2|TRBJ2-3|TRBV7-8|NA
TGTGCCAGCAGCTTAGCCCGGCGGGGGGCAGATACGCAGTATTTT
CASSLARRGADTQYF
>NA|TRBJ1-5|TRBV9|NA
TGTGCCAGCAGCGTAGAAGACAGCCTTAATCAGCCCCAGCATTTT
CASSVEDSLNQPQHF
>NA|TRBJ2-1|TRBV9|NA
TGTGCCAGCAGCGTAGGTATAGGGAGCTCCTACAATGAGCAGTTCTTC
CASSVGIGSSYNEQFF
>NA|TRBJ1-5|TRBV2|NA
TGTGCCAGCAGTGAATCTTGGGCCTATAGCAATCAGCCCCAGCATTTT
CASSESWAYSNQPQHF
>TRBD2|TRBJ2-3|TRBV7-2|once
TGTGCCAGCAGCCCATCCACGGGGGGGCGCACAGATACGCAGTATTTT
CASSPSTGGRTDTQYF
>TRBD1|TRBJ1-4|TRBV29-1|NA
TGCAGCGTTAATCCGGGACAGGGGGATGAAAAACTGTTTTTT
CSVNPGQGDEKLFF
>NA|TRBJ1-5|TRBV19|NA
TGTGCCAGTAGGACCTCAGGGGTGGTCTATAGCAATCAGCCCCAGCATTTT
CASRTSGVVYSNQPQHF
>NA|TRBJ2-7|TRBV20-1|NA
TGCAGTGCTGGGGGCAATTACTTC
CSAGGNYF
>NA|TRBJ2-5|TRBV25-1|once
TGTGCCAGCAGTATGGGGGCCGGGGACGAGACCCAGTACTTC
CASSMGAGDETQYF
>NA|TRBJ2-7|TRBV29-1|NA
TGCAGCGTTTTTCGCCCGCGGGCAGACCGTAGCTCCTACGAGCAGTACTTC
CSVFRPRADRSSYEQYF
>TRBD2|TRBJ2-4|TRBV6-5|NA
TGTGCCAGCGCGAGCGGGGGGAAAAACATTCAGTACTTC
CASASGGKNIQYF
>NA|TRBJ1-2|TRBV7-8|NA
TGTGCCAGCACCCCGGCGACGGTGACTCGGGTTGACTATGGCTACACCTTC
CASTPATVTRVDYGYTF
>NA|TRBJ1-5|TRBV2|NA
TGTGCCAGCAGTGAGGGGCAGGGCAATCAGCCCCAGCATTTT
CASSEGQGNQPQHF
>TRBD1|TRBJ2-7|TRBV19|NA
TGTGCCAGTAGTATGAGACAGGGTGCTGAGGAGCAGTACTTC
CASSMRQGAEEQYF
>TRBD1|TRBJ2-5|TRBV5-4|NA
TGTGCCAGCAGCTTATCGGACAGGGGAGAGACCCAGTACTTC
CASSLSDRGETQYF
>NA|TRBJ2-7|TRBV5-1|NA
TGCGCCAGCAGCCTCGGAGACCTCTACGAGCAGTACTTC
CASSLGDLYEQYF
>NA|TRBJ1-3|TRBV4-1|NA
TGCGCCAGCAGCCAATCGGGGGGATCCGGTGGAAACACCATATATTTT
CASSQSGGSGGNTIYF
>TRBD2|TRBJ2-1|TRBV9|once
TGTGCCAGCAGCGTAGGACTAGCGGGGGGCGTCAATGAGCAGTTCTTC
CASSVGLAGGVNEQFF
>NA|TRBJ2-1|TRBV9|NA
TGTGCCAGCAGCGTATTATCGGTGAATGAGCAGTTCTTC
CASSVLSVNEQFF
>NA|TRBJ2-1|TRBV15|NA
TGTGCCACCAGCAGATCTCACAGTAGGCAGTTCTTC
CATSRSHSRQFF
>NA|TRBJ2-3|TRBV5-1|NA
TGCGCCAGCAGCTCTTACATAGCCCCCACAGATACGCAGTATTTT
CASSSYIAPTDTQYF
>TRBD1|TRBJ1-1|TRBV5-1|NA
TGCGCCAGCAGCGGAGGACAGGGTGGCACTGAAGCTTTCTTT
CASSGGQGGTEAFF
>NA|TRBJ1-2|TRBV5-6|NA
TGTGCCAGCAGCCGCTTTACAGCCTTGGGAGGGACGGGGGGCTACACCTTC
CASSRFTALGGTGGYTF